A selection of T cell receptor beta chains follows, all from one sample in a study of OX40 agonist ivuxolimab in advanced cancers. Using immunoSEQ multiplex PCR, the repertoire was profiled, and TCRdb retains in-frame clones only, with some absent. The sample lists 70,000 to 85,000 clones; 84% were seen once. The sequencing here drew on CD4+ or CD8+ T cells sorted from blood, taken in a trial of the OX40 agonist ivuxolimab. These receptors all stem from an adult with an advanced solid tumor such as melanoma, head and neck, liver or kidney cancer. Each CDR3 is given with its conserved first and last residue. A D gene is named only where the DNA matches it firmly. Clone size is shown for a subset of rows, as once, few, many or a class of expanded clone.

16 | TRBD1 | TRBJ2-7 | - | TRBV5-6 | CASSFLRDRGAYEQYF | TGTGCCAGCAGCTTTCTCCGGGACAGGGGCGCCTACGAGCAGTACTTC
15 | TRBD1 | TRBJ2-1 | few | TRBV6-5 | CASSSTGGSYNEQFF | TGTGCCAGCAGCTCGACAGGGGGCTCCTACAATGAGCAGTTCTTC
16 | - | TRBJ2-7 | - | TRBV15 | CATSRDINRVSYEQYF | TGTGCCACCAGCAGAGATATTAACCGGGTCTCCTACGAGCAGTACTTC
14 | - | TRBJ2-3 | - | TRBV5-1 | CASSLGGSTDTQYF | TGCGCCAGCAGCTTGGGAGGTAGCACAGATACGCAGTATTTT
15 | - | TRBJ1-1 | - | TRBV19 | CASSIEGGRNTEAFF | TGTGCCAGTAGTATAGAAGGGGGGCGGAACACTGAAGCTTTCTTT
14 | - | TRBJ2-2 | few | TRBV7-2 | CASTLRSPTGELFF | TGTGCCAGCACCCTACGGTCGCCGACCGGGGAGCTGTTTTTT
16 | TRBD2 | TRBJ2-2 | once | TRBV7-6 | CASSLVPREGDGELFF | TGTGCCAGCAGCTTAGTTCCGCGGGAGGGCGACGGGGAGCTGTTTTTT
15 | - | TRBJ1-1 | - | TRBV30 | CAWTRSPRADTEAFF | TGTGCCTGGACCCGATCCCCCAGGGCGGACACTGAAGCTTTCTTT
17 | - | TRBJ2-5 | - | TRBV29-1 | CSVRSGSAGPNQETQYF | TGCAGCGTTAGATCGGGGTCGGCAGGGCCTAACCAAGAGACCCAGTACTTC
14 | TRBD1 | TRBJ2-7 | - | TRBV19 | CASSKGQNRYEQYF | TGTGCCAGTAGCAAGGGACAGAATCGCTACGAGCAGTACTTC
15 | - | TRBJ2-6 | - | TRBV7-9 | CASSDNRSGANVLTF | TGTGCCAGCTCGGACAACCGCTCTGGGGCCAACGTCCTGACTTTC
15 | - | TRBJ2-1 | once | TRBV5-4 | CASSLVTSRGNEQFF | TGTGCCAGCAGCTTGGTCACATCTAGGGGCAATGAGCAGTTCTTC
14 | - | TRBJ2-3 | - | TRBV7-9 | CASSFSGGTDTQYF | TGTGCCAGCAGCTTCTCAGGTGGCACAGATACGCAGTATTTT
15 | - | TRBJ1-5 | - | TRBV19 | CASSIIKGGSQPQHF | TGTGCCAGTAGTATAATAAAAGGAGGTTCGCAGCCCCAGCATTTT
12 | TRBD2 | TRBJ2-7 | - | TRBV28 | CASRGLAGIQYF | TGTGCCAGCAGGGGACTAGCGGGTATACAGTACTTC
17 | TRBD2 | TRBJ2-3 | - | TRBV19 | CASSSRRGGRVPDTQYF | TGTGCCAGTAGTAGTCGGCGGGGCGGGAGGGTGCCAGATACGCAGTATTTT
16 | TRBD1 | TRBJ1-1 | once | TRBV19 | CASSLSRDRGHGEAFF | TGTGCCAGTAGTCTTTCCCGGGACAGGGGGCATGGTGAAGCTTTCTTT
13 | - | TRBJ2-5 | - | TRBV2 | CASSQLRTETQYF | TGTGCCAGCAGTCAACTAAGAACAGAGACCCAGTACTTC
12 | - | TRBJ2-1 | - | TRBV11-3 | CASSTGPREQFF | TGTGCCAGCAGCACAGGCCCACGGGAGCAGTTCTTC
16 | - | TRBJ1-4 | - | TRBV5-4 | CASSLAQAGSREKLFF | TGTGCCAGCAGCTTGGCCCAAGCAGGATCGAGGGAAAAACTGTTTTTT
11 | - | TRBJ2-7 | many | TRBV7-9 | CASSFRGEQYF | TGTGCCAGCAGCTTTCGTGGTGAGCAGTACTTC
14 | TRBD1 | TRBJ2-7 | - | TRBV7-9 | CASSLDGTGYEQYF | TGTGCCAGCAGCCTAGATGGGACAGGCTACGAGCAGTACTTC
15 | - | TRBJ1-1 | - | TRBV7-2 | CASSIQGAVLTEAFF | TGTGCCAGCAGCATTCAAGGGGCAGTCCTCACTGAAGCTTTCTTT
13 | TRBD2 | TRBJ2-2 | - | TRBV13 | CASNGGAAGELFF | TGTGCCAGCAACGGGGGGGCGGCCGGGGAGCTGTTTTTT
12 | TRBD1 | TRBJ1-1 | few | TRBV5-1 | CASSQGTAEAFF | TGCGCCAGCAGCCAAGGGACAGCTGAAGCTTTCTTT
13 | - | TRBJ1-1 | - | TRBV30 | CAWRFVRYTEAFF | TGTGCCTGGAGGTTTGTCAGGTACACTGAAGCTTTCTTT
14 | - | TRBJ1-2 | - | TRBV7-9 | CASSSLRVLGGYTF | TGTGCCAGCAGCTCCCTGAGGGTCTTAGGGGGCTACACCTTC
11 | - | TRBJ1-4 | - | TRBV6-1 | CASSLNEKLFF | TGTGCCAGCAGTCTAAATGAAAAACTGTTTTTT
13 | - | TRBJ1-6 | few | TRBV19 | CASGTSYNSPLHF | TGTGCCAGTGGGACGTCCTATAATTCACCCCTCCACTTT
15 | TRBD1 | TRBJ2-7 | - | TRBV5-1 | CASSSGTGRNYEQYF | TGCGCCAGCAGCTCGGGGACAGGGCGGAACTACGAGCAGTACTTC
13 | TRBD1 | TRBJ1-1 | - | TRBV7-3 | CASSFDREAEAFF | TGTGCCAGCAGCTTTGACAGGGAAGCTGAAGCTTTCTTT
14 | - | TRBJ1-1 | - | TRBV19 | CASNTALMNTEAFF | TGTGCCAGTAATACAGCCTTGATGAACACTGAAGCTTTCTTT
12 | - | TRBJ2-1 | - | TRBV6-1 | CASSLASNEQFF | TGTGCCAGCAGTCTAGCCTCAAATGAGCAGTTCTTC